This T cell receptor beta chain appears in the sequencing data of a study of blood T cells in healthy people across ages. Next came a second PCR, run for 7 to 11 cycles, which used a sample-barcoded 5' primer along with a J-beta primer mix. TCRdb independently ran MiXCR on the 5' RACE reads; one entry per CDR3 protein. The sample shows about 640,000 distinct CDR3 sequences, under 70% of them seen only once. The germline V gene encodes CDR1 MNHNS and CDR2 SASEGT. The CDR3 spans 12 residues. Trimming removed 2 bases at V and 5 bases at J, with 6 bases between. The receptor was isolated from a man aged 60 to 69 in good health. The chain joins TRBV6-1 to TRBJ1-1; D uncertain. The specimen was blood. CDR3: CASSEFVTEAFF. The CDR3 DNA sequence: TGTGCCAGCAGTGAATTTGTGACTGAAGCTTTCTTT.